The 24 T cell receptor beta chains below all came from one sample that was sequenced in a study of cytomegalovirus exposure and HLA in healthy donors. Repertoires were generated with immunoSEQ multiplex PCR, while TCRdb's copy carries only in-frame clones and drops some. The table has under 300,000 clones, around 85% seen once. The sequencing input was PBMCs. These receptors all come from a woman aged 18-35 years in good health and CMV-seronegative.

The chain has TRBV19 and TRBJ2-4; 7 nucleotides agree with TRBD1. V lost 4 bases, J lost 6 bases, and 6 bases stayed unmatched. Germline values: CDR1 LNHDA, CDR2 SQIVND (reference sequence). The CDR3 has 14 residues. This CDR3 is CASSTQGDGNIQYF. The CDR3 coding sequence is TGTGCCAGTAGTACTCAGGGGGATGGAAACATTCAGTACTTC.

This rearrangement joins TRBV5-1 to TRBJ1-1, with D perhaps TRBD1 (5 bases). V was trimmed by 3 bases and J by 7 bases, leaving 22 bases between them. The CDR3 sequence is 16 residues long. From germline, CDR1 is SGHRS and CDR2 YFSETQ. The CDR3 DNA reads TGCGCCAGCAGCTCAACCGGGAGCCAAAGGGGTGATGAAGCTTTCTTT. Its translation: CASSSTGSQRGDEAFF.

This chain uses TRBV19 with TRBJ1-5, with 9 nucleotides matching TRBD1. CDR3 length: 17 residues. V dropped 7 bases and J dropped 2; count of bases not matched to a gene: 12. The germline V gene encodes CDR1 LNHDA and CDR2 SQIVND (reference sequence). The chain's CDR3 is CASTARTGARGNQPQHF. CDR3 sequence (DNA): TGTGCCAGTACCGCGAGGACAGGGGCGCGAGGCAATCAGCCCCAGCATTTT. The complete variable domain, with remaining parts taken from reference TRBV19 and TRBJ1-5, reads DGGITQSPKYLFRKEGQNVTLSCEQNLNHDAMYWYRQDPGQGLRLIYYSQIVNDFQKGDIAEGYSVSREKKESFPLTVTSAQKNPTAFYLCASTARTGARGNQPQHFGDGTRLSIL.

The chain is built from TRBV29-1 and TRBJ2-3; 7 positions agree with TRBD2. V trimming: 4 bases; J trimming: 0 bases; junction bases outside the gene matches: 7. The CDR3 runs 15 residues. Looked up from germline, CDR1 is SQVTM and CDR2 is ANQGSEA. In nucleotides, the CDR3 is TGCAGCGTTGTGGGCGGGGGAGTAAGCACAGATACGCAGTATTTT. As protein: CSVVGGGVSTDTQYF.

This sequence joins TRBV27 and TRBJ1-3; maybe TRBD1 (6 bases). Trimming removed 6 bases at V and 4 bases at J, with 13 bases between. Germline lookup yields CDR1 MNHEY and CDR2 SMNVEV (reference sequence). This CDR3 spans 14 amino acids. The CDR3 here is CASSSRTEGNTIYF. As DNA, the CDR3 is TGTGCCAGCAGCAGCCGGACAGAAGGAAACACCATATATTTT.

The gene calls are TRBV9 and TRBJ2-7; 10 bases line up with TRBD1. J gave up 5 bases and V 0 bases, and 5 bases lay outside the gene matches. The CDR3 covers 15 residues. Germline V gene lookup returns CDR1 SGDLS and CDR2 YYNGEE. The CDR3 region is CASSVGQGALDEQYF. The CDR3 nucleotides read TGTGCCAGCAGCGTAGGACAGGGGGCGCTGGACGAGCAGTACTTC.

This clone appeared once. The chain joins TRBV4-2 to TRBJ1-3; a possible D gene is TRBD1 (5 bases). The CDR3 runs 17 residues. The germline V and J ends were trimmed by 6 bases and 0 bases, with 18 bases remaining between them. Looked up from germline, CDR1 is LGHNA and CDR2 is YNFKEQ. The CDR3 region has the DNA TGTGCCAGCAGGATGACGAGTGGGGGGGGCTCTGGAAACACCATATATTTT. Amino acid sequence: CASRMTSGGGSGNTIYF.

V is TRBV10-3 and J is TRBJ2-7; 7 nucleotides line up with TRBD1. The CDR3 has 14 amino acids. CDR1 is ENHRY, CDR2 SYGVKD, per germline. V lost 5 bases, J lost 0 bases, and 4 bases stayed unmatched. The CDR3 coding sequence is TGTGCCATCAGTCAGACAGGGAGCTCCTACGAGCAGTACTTC. Translation: CAISQTGSSYEQYF.

In its sample, this clone was seen once. The rearrangement uses TRBV30 and TRBJ2-7, with 10 bases identical to TRBD1. Germline values: CDR1 GTSNPN, CDR2 SVGIG (reference sequence). V trimming: 7 bases; J trimming: 8 bases; junction bases outside the gene matches: 11. This CDR3 comprises 13 residues. The CDR3 DNA follows: TGTGCCTTAGCGGGGACAGGGGTCGCCAAGCAGTACTTC. It translates to CALAGTGVAKQYF.

The genes are TRBV5-1 and TRBJ2-1; TRBD2 is a possible D gene (5 bases). V was cut by 0 bases and J by 10 bases, with 11 bases left in between. The CDR3 is 13 amino acids. Germline V gene sequence: CDR1 SGHRS, CDR2 YFSETQ. CDR3: CASSLGTRAEQFF. CDR3 DNA: TGCGCCAGCAGCTTGGGTACGCGGGCCGAGCAGTTCTTC.

The V call is TRBV19, the J call TRBJ1-1; D is uncertain. The CDR3 has 14 residues. Per germline, CDR1 LNHDA and CDR2 SQIVND (reference sequence). Between the trimmed V and J ends, which lost 2 bases and 5 bases, there was a span of 12 bases. The CDR3 region has the DNA TGTGCCAGTAGTATATTCCTCGGGAGGACTGAAGCTTTCTTT. Its translation is CASSIFLGRTEAFF.

This clone was detected a few times. The J gene is TRBJ2-7, the V gene TRBV7-8, with D perhaps matching TRBD2 (5 bases). Trimming removed 5 bases from V and 3 bases from J, with 17 bases in between. This CDR3 region has 15 residues. Germline V lookup: CDR1 SGHVS, CDR2 FQNEAQ. DNA of the CDR3: TGTGCCAGCAGCCCACGAACGGGGTATAACTACGAGCAGTACTTC. Amino acid sequence: CASSPRTGYNYEQYF.

The chain joins TRBV2 to TRBJ2-5; 9 bases line up with TRBD2. V gave up 3 bases and J gave up 2 bases; unmatched junction bases: 4. Per the germline V gene, CDR1 is SNHLY and CDR2 is FYNNEI. CDR3 length: 15 residues. The CDR3 DNA follows: TGTGCCAGCAGTGAGGTAGCGGGGGAACAAGAGACCCAGTACTTC. It specifies CASSEVAGEQETQYF.

V and J are TRBV30 and TRBJ2-2, with 8 nucleotides matching TRBD2. After removal of 1 base from V and 5 bases from J, the junction contained 6 bases not matched to a gene. In germline, CDR1 is GTSNPN, CDR2 SVGIG (reference sequence). The CDR3 extends over 15 amino acids. The CDR3 DNA sequence: TGTGCCTGGAGTGGAGCGGGAGAGGGGACCGGGGAGCTGTTTTTT. Protein sequence: CAWSGAGEGTGELFF.

V gene TRBV6-5 combines with J gene TRBJ1-6; D not certain. This CDR3 contains 15 residues. Per the germline V gene, CDR1 is MNHEY and CDR2 is SVGAGI. V shed 2 bases and J shed 5 bases, with 10 bases lying between them. In DNA, the CDR3 is TGTGCCAGCAGTTACCGGGAGGCGGATAATTCACCCCTCCACTTT. Translating gives CASSYREADNSPLHF.

The J gene is TRBJ1-2, the V gene TRBV5-1; D ambiguous. CDR3 length: 16 amino acids. V lost 0 bases and J lost 0, with 12 bases in between. CDR1 is SGHRS and CDR2 is YFSETQ in the germline V gene. CDR3 bases: TGCGCCAGCAGCTTGGGACGGCGGGGAGCTAACTATGGCTACACCTTC. It yields the protein CASSLGRRGANYGYTF.

In this sample, this clone turned up once. J is TRBJ1-6 and V is TRBV27, with TRBD1 matching over 8 bases. V dropped 6 bases and J dropped 7; count of bases not matched to a gene: 11. CDR1 is MNHEY and CDR2 is SMNVEV in the germline V gene (reference sequence). The CDR3 has 16 residues. The CDR3 DNA reads TGTGCCAGCAGCATAGGGACAGGTATTGGCAATTCACCCCTCCACTTT. This codes for CASSIGTGIGNSPLHF.

This clone has a single count. The chain carries TRBV9 and TRBJ1-1; TRBD1 might be the D (6 bases). Deletions cut 0 bases from V and 4 bases from J, with 10 bases between. The germline V gene has CDR1 SGDLS and CDR2 YYNGEE. The CDR3 length is 14 residues. CDR3: CASSVGQGSTEAFF. The CDR3 DNA is TGTGCCAGCAGCGTAGGCCAGGGGAGCACTGAAGCTTTCTTT.

This clone was seen more than once but under ten times. The CDR3 coding sequence is TGTGCCAGCAGTGAAGGGACAGGGGGTTACAATGAGCAGTTCTTC. Translation: CASSEGTGGYNEQFF. The gene calls are TRBV6-4 and TRBJ2-1; 11 bases align to TRBD1. Per the germline V gene, CDR1 is MRHNA and CDR2 is SNTAGT. The CDR3 has 15 amino acids. V shed 3 bases and J 4 bases; nucleotides not matched to a gene: 2.

This clone has more than one count but fewer than ten. The genes are TRBV7-9 and TRBJ2-7; TRBD2 is a possible D gene (5 bases). The V gene's germline CDR1 is SEHNR and CDR2 FQNEAQ (reference sequence). V lost 7 bases to trimming and J lost 4 bases, with 14 bases between them. This CDR3 contains 13 residues. CDR3 residues: CASTQLGEYEQYF. As DNA, the CDR3 is TGTGCCAGCACCCAGCTCGGGGAATACGAGCAGTACTTC.

The chain has TRBV7-9 and TRBJ1-1; 8 bases map to TRBD1. V was clipped by 2 bases and J by 5 bases; unmatched bases: 4. The CDR3 has 14 amino acids. Germline V gives CDR1 SEHNR, CDR2 FQNEAQ (reference sequence). CDR3 in amino acids: CASSLTTGGTEAFF. The CDR3 coding sequence is TGTGCCAGCAGCTTAACCACAGGGGGAACTGAAGCTTTCTTT.

V gene TRBV7-3 combines with J gene TRBJ2-7; TRBD1 is a possible D gene (5 bases). The CDR3 length is 15 residues. Trimming took off 5 bases at V and 4 bases at J, with 18 bases between the two ends. Looked up from germline, CDR1 is SGHTA and CDR2 is FQGTGA. This chain's CDR3 is CASSLMQGSAYEQYF. The DNA of the CDR3 is TGTGCCAGCAGCCTGATGCAGGGCAGCGCTTACGAGCAGTACTTC.

The chain has TRBV7-9 and TRBJ2-5; perhaps TRBD1 as D (6 bases). Between the trimmed V and J ends, which lost 4 bases and 0 bases, there was a span of 15 bases. Looked up from germline, CDR1 is SEHNR and CDR2 is FQNEAQ (reference sequence). This CDR3 region has 16 residues. CDR3 bases: TGTGCCAGCAGCTCGCGGACAGAGATGTACCAAGAGACCCAGTACTTC. Translation gives CASSSRTEMYQETQYF.

This clone showed up just a few times. The chain is built from TRBV5-4 and TRBJ2-7; TRBD1 matches 7 bases. Losses at the gene ends were 4 bases for V and 3 bases for J; bases not matched to a gene: 7. The CDR3 consists of 14 residues. Germline CDR1 reads SGHNT; CDR2 reads YYREEE (reference sequence). CDR3 nucleotides: TGTGCCAGCAGCGATTCCGGGACAGACTACGAGCAGTACTTC. Translating it yields CASSDSGTDYEQYF.